This entry lists 4 T cell receptor beta chains sequenced from one sample in a study of blood T cell repertoires in COVID-19. TCRdb keeps only in-frame clones here, not all; method: immunoSEQ multiplex PCR. The sample carries roughly 160,000 clones, approximately 83% recorded once. Sequenced sample: peripheral blood. The receptor set was obtained from a man aged 65 to 85 with active or convalescent COVID-19.

The V call is TRBV2, the J call TRBJ2-3; a possible D gene is TRBD2 (6 bases). The V gene's germline CDR1 is SNHLY and CDR2 FYNNEI. The CDR3 has 15 residues. V was shortened by 7 bases and J by 0 bases, with 14 bases between the two germline ends. The CDR3 nucleotides are TGTGCCAGCAAGCTTCTAGCGACTAGCACAGATACGCAGTATTTT. The encoded protein is CASKLLATSTDTQYF. The whole variable domain, remainder taken from reference TRBV2 and TRBJ2-3, is EPEVTQTPSHQVTQMGQEVILRCVPISNHLYFYWYRQILGQKVEFLVSFYNNEISEKSEIFDDQFSVERPDGSNFTLKIRSTKLEDSAMYFCASKLLATSTDTQYFGPGTRLTVL.

The chain recombines TRBV6-2 or TRBV6-3 with TRBJ2-2; perhaps TRBD2 as D (6 bases). Germline loops: CDR1 MNHEY, CDR2 SVGEGT. The V end was cut by 5 bases, the J end by 3 bases, with 16 bases between. The CDR3 length is 16 residues. CDR3 nucleotide sequence: TGTGCCAGCAGTGACCGGGACCTAGCGTACACCGGGGAGCTGTTTTTT. As protein: CASSDRDLAYTGELFF.

The chain combines TRBV5-1 with TRBJ2-5; 9 nucleotides line up with TRBD1. V lost 4 bases and J lost 3; bases outside the gene matches: 7. The CDR3 consists of 15 residues. Looked up from germline, CDR1 is SGHRS and CDR2 is YFSETQ. CDR3 sequence: CASSPGQGIEETQYF. The CDR3 coding sequence is TGCGCCAGCAGCCCAGGACAGGGGATAGAAGAGACCCAGTACTTC.

V usage is TRBV3-1 (or the pseudogene TRBV3-2) and J usage is TRBJ2-7; 8 nucleotides line up with TRBD2. The V gene end was trimmed by 3 bases and the J gene end by 3 bases; junction bases not matched to a gene: 4. CDR1 is LGHDT and CDR2 is YNNKEL in the germline V gene (reference sequence). This CDR3 comprises 14 residues. CDR3 sequence reads: CASSHDRGGYEQYF. CDR3 bases: TGTGCCAGCAGCCATGATCGGGGGGGCTACGAGCAGTACTTC.